These T cell receptor beta chains were read from a single sample in a study of a mutant IDH1 vaccine in newly diagnosed glioma. Repertoires were generated with immunoSEQ multiplex PCR, while TCRdb's copy carries only in-frame clones and drops some. This table has roughly 30,000 clones, approximately 82% appearing once. These TCRs' antigens remain unknown. This sample comprised PBMCs, obtained from a glioma patient whose treatment included an IDH1 peptide vaccine. These receptors were collected from a woman in her twenties or thirties with glioma. The conserved cysteine and the conserved F or W are not part of the CDR3 here. Fields, in order: V gene, J gene, clone size, CDR3 protein. A clone size is listed for some rows: how often the clone was seen (once, few, many), or a class if it is expanded.

V gene: TRBV5-1
J gene: TRBJ1-1
clone size: once
CDR3 protein: ASSPRTGEYEAF

V gene: TRBV2
J gene: TRBJ2-5
clone size: -
CDR3 protein: ASRKRVIRETQY

V gene: TRBV19
J gene: TRBJ1-6
clone size: -
CDR3 protein: ASTPQNGSPLH

V gene: TRBV6-9
J gene: TRBJ2-1
clone size: -
CDR3 protein: ASSYPREGEQF

V gene: TRBV27
J gene: TRBJ2-5
clone size: -
CDR3 protein: ASTTGWPLETQY

V gene: TRBV5-1
J gene: TRBJ2-2
clone size: once
CDR3 protein: ASSPPQGEVGELF

V gene: TRBV5-4
J gene: TRBJ1-1
clone size: -
CDR3 protein: ASSLGGQGRTEAF

V gene: TRBV5-4
J gene: TRBJ1-1
clone size: -
CDR3 protein: ASSGGGPRNTEAF

V gene: TRBV7-2
J gene: TRBJ1-1
clone size: once
CDR3 protein: ASSLDVARGTEAF

V gene: TRBV7-6
J gene: TRBJ2-1
clone size: -
CDR3 protein: ASSLTPGVSYNEQF

V gene: TRBV15
J gene: TRBJ2-7
clone size: few
CDR3 protein: ATSRDYSGAGVAEQY

V gene: TRBV7-6
J gene: TRBJ1-5
clone size: -
CDR3 protein: ASIGFWLTSNQPQH

V gene: TRBV2
J gene: TRBJ1-5
clone size: -
CDR3 protein: ASGAEGQGYQPQH

V gene: TRBV5-5
J gene: TRBJ1-2
clone size: medium-sized
CDR3 protein: ASSFWAGGYT

V gene: TRBV5-6
J gene: TRBJ2-2
clone size: -
CDR3 protein: ASSPRLQGTGELF

V gene: TRBV9
J gene: TRBJ1-2
clone size: -
CDR3 protein: ASSVATGTNYGYT

V gene: TRBV19
J gene: TRBJ1-1
clone size: few
CDR3 protein: ASSDIQGTEAF

V gene: TRBV5-6
J gene: TRBJ1-4
clone size: -
CDR3 protein: ASSASGLREKLF

V gene: TRBV4-1
J gene: TRBJ2-7
clone size: -
CDR3 protein: ASSQGRYSYEQY

V gene: TRBV6-5
J gene: TRBJ2-7
clone size: -
CDR3 protein: ASRTLANYEQY

V gene: TRBV5-4
J gene: TRBJ2-7
clone size: -
CDR3 protein: ASSPGRFWVEQY

V gene: TRBV7-8
J gene: TRBJ1-1
clone size: once
CDR3 protein: ASSLWGQGDTEAF

V gene: TRBV9
J gene: TRBJ2-4
clone size: -
CDR3 protein: ASSGGGPGSAIQY

V gene: TRBV7-9
J gene: TRBJ1-5
clone size: -
CDR3 protein: ASSLGAQPQH

V gene: TRBV2
J gene: TRBJ2-2
clone size: -
CDR3 protein: ASSLGTGELF

V gene: TRBV5-6
J gene: TRBJ1-2
clone size: -
CDR3 protein: ASSLGGARNYGYT

V gene: TRBV7-2
J gene: TRBJ2-5
clone size: few
CDR3 protein: ASSPRTSGAKETQY

V gene: TRBV5-1
J gene: TRBJ2-7
clone size: -
CDR3 protein: ASSEGVSEQY

V gene: TRBV12-1
J gene: TRBJ1-1
clone size: few
CDR3 protein: ASSFAVRP

V gene: TRBV7-9
J gene: TRBJ1-2
clone size: once
CDR3 protein: ASNPPFDTSQNYGYT

V gene: TRBV5-1
J gene: TRBJ2-7
clone size: -
CDR3 protein: ASSLAGPGNEQY

V gene: TRBV7-2
J gene: TRBJ2-1
clone size: -
CDR3 protein: ASSPLANEQF

V gene: TRBV7-9
J gene: TRBJ2-7
clone size: -
CDR3 protein: ASSLWGGGPWGQY

V gene: TRBV25-1
J gene: TRBJ1-2
clone size: -
CDR3 protein: ASSESHRGPVGYT

V gene: TRBV19
J gene: TRBJ1-1
clone size: -
CDR3 protein: ASSMGGTEAF

V gene: TRBV6-4
J gene: TRBJ1-6
clone size: -
CDR3 protein: ASSESNWSPLH

V gene: TRBV19
J gene: TRBJ1-2
clone size: -
CDR3 protein: ASSMGGTVYGYT

V gene: TRBV19
J gene: TRBJ1-4
clone size: few
CDR3 protein: ASSPGTGFIGKLF

V gene: TRBV13
J gene: TRBJ2-2
clone size: -
CDR3 protein: ASNRESGELF

V gene: TRBV7-2
J gene: TRBJ2-5
clone size: -
CDR3 protein: ASNGDRARETQY

V gene: TRBV4-1
J gene: TRBJ1-5
clone size: -
CDR3 protein: ASSPGGGNQPQH

V gene: TRBV6-5
J gene: TRBJ2-1
clone size: -
CDR3 protein: ASSSPSGGSYNEQF

V gene: TRBV30
J gene: TRBJ1-2
clone size: -
CDR3 protein: AWGQFGYT

V gene: TRBV5-1
J gene: TRBJ1-6
clone size: once
CDR3 protein: ASSLEVRTDDYNSPLH

V gene: TRBV7-9
J gene: TRBJ1-2
clone size: -
CDR3 protein: ASSLVPPPTYGYT

V gene: TRBV5-4
J gene: TRBJ1-5
clone size: -
CDR3 protein: ASSLNRDQPQH

V gene: TRBV12-5
J gene: TRBJ1-6
clone size: -
CDR3 protein: ASGLAGVVSPLH

V gene: TRBV5-6
J gene: TRBJ2-2
clone size: -
CDR3 protein: ASSLEPSGELF

V gene: TRBV30
J gene: TRBJ2-7
clone size: -
CDR3 protein: AWSQNDYREQY

V gene: TRBV6-5
J gene: TRBJ1-4
clone size: -
CDR3 protein: ASSQGVTNEKLF

V gene: TRBV4-1
J gene: TRBJ1-1
clone size: -
CDR3 protein: ASSQELRENTEAF

V gene: TRBV5-1
J gene: TRBJ2-3
clone size: -
CDR3 protein: ASSLAGRTDTQY

V gene: TRBV10-3
J gene: TRBJ1-4
clone size: -
CDR3 protein: AIQKDKQGANEKLF

V gene: TRBV5-1
J gene: TRBJ2-5
clone size: -
CDR3 protein: ASSLETSRGETQY